This record covers a single T cell receptor beta chain. Its antigen remains undetermined. Base-call qualities are not available, and no considerably larger clone is one nucleotide away. Looking up the germline V gene yields CDR1 MRHNA and CDR2 SNTAGT. Including cysteine and phenylalanine, the CDR3 has 15 amino acids. Only the CDR3 region is kept as DNA, spanning 45 bases read in frame from base 1. V and J are trimmed by 3 bases and 9 bases, and the gene matches miss 6 bases of the junction. The data were taken from a study of blood T cell repertoires in COVID-19 (TCRdb year 2020). The study in broad terms: Collaborator samples came from the United States, Italy and Spain and covered acute and convalescent phases of COVID-19. The material from the prospective study consisted of cDNA or gDNA derived from T cells, B-cell-depleted T cells, or PBMCs. Subjects who had been exposed to COVID-19, were actively infected with it, or had recovered from it provided the deeply sampled blood TCRbeta repertoires that made up the dataset. The repertoires were made available in a free public database intended to serve as a resource for research on the immune response to SARS-CoV-2. The samples were drawn from two sources: the first 160 participants of the ongoing ImmuneRACE study, and fewer than 1,500 subjects contributed by 6 global collaborators. A de-identified subject ID, COVID-19 status, age in years and sex were almost always included in the sample metadata. Where available, HLA class I and class II types were obtained from metadata supplied by the sample provider rather than from assay-based typing.

At one collaborating source in Seattle, patients were enrolled during active infection and were followed longitudinally through the course of disease. The collaborating institutions used their own protocols to collect whole blood in K2EDTA tubes. For TCRbeta analysis, collaborator samples were shipped as frozen whole blood, as isolated PBMCs, or as DNA extracted from either sample type. General conclusions and limits of the study: The amount of clinical and demographic metadata varied by source and participant and was provided uncurated.

TCRbeta CDR3 regions were amplified from genomic DNA using the immunoSEQ Assay, a bias-controlled multiplex PCR. Under the source paper's analysis protocol: The number of nucleated cells in each sample was estimated by amplification of reference gene primers within the assay. To quantify the absolute abundance of each unique TCRbeta CDR3 rearrangement, sequence reads were collapsed and filtered. Productive Simpson clonality was computed per sample as the square root of Simpson's diversity index over productive rearrangements. This immuneACCESS table, as held by TCRdb, lists in-frame sequences with V and J called but not all clones. Of the missing ones, under half trace to an unresolved V gene in checked studies; the others have no known cause. That table supplies the V and J calls and clone size; D and trimming were determined from the DNA. The sample data list about 160,000 clones, and roughly 90% of these were observed just once. 4.8% of the sample is in the top ten clones.

This clonotype originated in a man aged 25 to 40 with COVID-19, enrolled during active disease. This sequence uses TRBV6-4 and TRBJ1-6, and TRBD1 aligns with 9 junction nucleotides. The specimen sequenced was peripheral blood. The DNA reads as follows: TGTGCCAGCAGTGAAGTAGGGGACAGGGTTTCACCCCTCCACTTT. It translates to CASSEVGDRVSPLHF.